The present TCR beta chain was sequenced within a study of blood T cells in healthy people across ages. Investigators took roughly 9.5 milliliters of peripheral blood from every donor. V shed 6 bases, J shed 3 bases, and the junction held 13 bases outside the gene matches. CDR1 and CDR2 from the germline V gene are SQVTM and ANQGSEA. This CDR3 region has 15 residues. Through a sample-barcoded 5' primer and a J-beta primer mix, a second PCR was run for roughly 6 to 11 cycles. Via MiXCR, TCRdb re-called the 5' RACE reads, giving one row per CDR3 protein. The sample has hundreds of thousands of distinct CDR3 sequences; approximately 49% are singletons. In its sample, this clonotype was seen many times. Its target is not known. Findings of the study overall: Age showed a roughly linear inverse relationship with TCR beta diversity per million T cells.

The sequenced sample consisted of blood. The chain has TRBV29-1 and TRBJ2-7; 8 bases match TRBD2. This receptor was identified in a woman aged 55-69 years in good health. In DNA form, the CDR3 reads TGCAGCGTCGGGGGGGACACGGGAGGGATCTACGAGCAGTACTTC. Protein: CSVGGDTGGIYEQYF.